The TCR beta chain under discussion was sequenced for a study of cytomegalovirus exposure and HLA in healthy donors. Study-level points and caveats: A later analysis showed TCR association rates differing by HLA locus, peaking at DRB1 and lowest at HLA-C. Earlier analysis found most TCR beta V segments productive about 90% or about 30% of the time. When analyzed later, a missense DCLRE1C variant was found to be linked to TCR beta V- and J-gene trimming. The authors later found HLA-associated TCR beta chains more clonally expanded than equally common others.

Of note for this clone: Its target is unknown.

The PCR contained 60 Vbeta and 13 Jbeta primers. Clones were read by immunoSEQ multiplex PCR, and TCRdb kept only the in-frame ones, dropping some. This sample has roughly 190,000 clones, with roughly 73% found just once. The sequence was obtained from a woman in her twenties or thirties in good health and CMV-seronegative. The sequencing input was PBMCs.

CDR3 loop: CASRLFNEKLFF. CDR3 DNA sequence: TGTGCCAGCAGGTTATTTAATGAAAAACTGTTTTTT. The chain couples TRBV6-1 to TRBJ1-4; D gene unclear. Germline V CDR1 and CDR2: MNHNS, SASEGT. The CDR3 spans 12 residues. V was trimmed by 6 bases and J by 4 bases, leaving 6 bases between them.